This T cell receptor (beta chain) was retrieved from a study of T cell responses to AZD1222 COVID-19 vaccine. Assay used: immunoSEQ multiplex PCR; TCRdb lists only in-frame clones, some missing. The sample consists of about 200,000 clones, just over 90% of them appearing once. Germline V gene data show CDR1 as SGHRS and CDR2 as YFSETQ. J was trimmed by 2 bases and V by 0 bases; bases with no gene match: 4. This CDR3 has 15 residues. Study-wide findings and caveats: Researchers report vaccine-associated CD4 TCRs spanning spike, with dominance at 160-218 and 743-854.

Worth noting for this clone: Its target is not known.

V usage is TRBV5-1 and J usage is TRBJ2-7, with TRBD1 identical over 8 bases. This receptor was taken from an adult who received the MenACWY meningococcal vaccine as a control. Here the sequenced sample was peripheral blood, taken 28 days after the second dose of the MenACWY control vaccine. The CDR3 DNA reads TGCGCCAGCAGCTTGGAGCCAGGGGGCACCTACGAGCAGTACTTC. Amino acid sequence: CASSLEPGGTYEQYF.